These 21 T cell receptor beta chains came from one sample sequenced in a study of shared clonotypes between healthy human individuals. The protocol was immunoSEQ multiplex PCR, while the TCRdb copy is restricted to in-frame clones and leaves out a portion. The sample lists some 800,000 clones; more than 85% were seen once. The naive CD8 fraction comprised CD45RO-negative cells positively selected for CCR7 and excluded terminally differentiated effector memory CD45RA+ cells. Sequences were obtained from naive CD8+ T cells sorted from blood. The receptors were gathered from a man younger than 45 in good health.

A single count supports this clone. The chain joins TRBV7-4 to TRBJ2-7; D is possibly TRBD1 (5 bases). Trimming pared 1 base from V and 2 bases from J, leaving 12 bases between. The germline CDR1 and CDR2 sequences are SGHVT and SQSDAQ. The CDR3 extends over 15 amino acids. The CDR3 DNA reads as TGTGCCAGCAGCTTAGGCCAGGGCCCAACCTACGAGCAGTACTTC. It codes for CASSLGQGPTYEQYF.

This chain joins TRBV5-1 and TRBJ1-1, with 7 positions matching TRBD1. Germline V gene data show CDR1 as SGHRS and CDR2 as YFSETQ. V trimming: 4 bases; J trimming: 1 base; junction bases outside the gene matches: 7. The CDR3 is 15 residues long. The CDR3 protein is CASSPQQGQNTEAFF. The CDR3 region has the DNA TGCGCCAGCAGCCCTCAACAGGGGCAGAACACTGAAGCTTTCTTT.

The chain employs TRBV10-3 and TRBJ2-3; 10 bases map to TRBD1. This CDR3 region has 17 residues. Germline CDR1 and CDR2: ENHRY and SYGVKD. V was pared by 0 bases and J by 4 bases, with 7 bases of the junction left unmatched. CDR3 coding DNA: TGTGCCATCAGTGAGTCAGGGGACAGGGGTATCTCAGATACGCAGTATTTT. Protein product: CAISESGDRGISDTQYF.

The chain employs TRBV27 and TRBJ1-2; possibly TRBD1 for D (5 bases). Germline V lookup: CDR1 MNHEY, CDR2 SMNVEV (reference sequence). CDR3 length: 15 residues. V lost 0 bases to trimming and J lost 7 bases, with 15 bases between them. The CDR3: CASSLSIGGRTGYTF. The CDR3 region has the DNA TGTGCCAGCAGTTTATCGATCGGGGGTAGAACTGGCTACACCTTC.

The chain is built from TRBV18 and TRBJ2-1, with D possibly called TRBD1 or TRBD2 (5 bases each). This CDR3 contains 14 residues. With 0 bases removed from V and 5 bases from J, the gap between germline ends came to 8 bases. Germline-derived CDR1 and CDR2 are KGHSH and LQKENI. The CDR3 DNA reads as TGTGCCAGCTCACCACCCCAGGGACACAATGAGCAGTTCTTC. This codes for CASSPPQGHNEQFF.

A remark on this clone: Other DNA sequences in the sample encode the same CDR3. The rearrangement uses TRBV7-9 and TRBJ1-1; D call uncertain. This CDR3 region has 13 residues. Germline V CDR1 and CDR2: SEHNR, FQNEAQ (reference sequence). Trimming cost V 5 bases and J 3 bases, with 10 bases left between them. In DNA form, the CDR3 reads TGTGCCAGCAGCCCGAGGGCGGACACTGAAGCTTTCTTT. Its protein product is CASSPRADTEAFF.

This clone was observed once. The chain combines TRBV29-1 with TRBJ2-1; 10 nucleotides align to TRBD1. Germline CDR1 and CDR2: SQVTM and ANQGSEA. The CDR3 loop spans 17 amino acids. With 4 bases clipped from V and 2 bases from J, the junction kept 11 bases outside the gene matches. The CDR3 here is CSVAPLGDRGTYNEQFF. CDR3 bases: TGCAGCGTTGCCCCTCTGGGGGACAGGGGCACCTACAATGAGCAGTTCTTC.

The genes are TRBV27 and TRBJ2-5; TRBD1 is a possible D gene (6 bases). This CDR3 has 14 amino acids. V was shortened by 3 bases and J by 1 base, with 9 bases between the two germline ends. Germline CDR1 reads MNHEY; CDR2 reads SMNVEV (reference sequence). The CDR3 DNA reads TGTGCCAGCAGTTTCCGGGACACCCAAGAGACCCAGTACTTC. This gives the protein CASSFRDTQETQYF.

J is TRBJ2-6 and V is TRBV19; TRBD1 matches at 8 bases. The CDR3 length is 17 residues. Germline V CDR1 and CDR2: LNHDA, SQIVND (reference sequence). The junction had 9 bases not matched to a gene; V was cut back by 6 bases and J by 2 bases. The CDR3 spells CASRPDRGFPGANVLTF. Here the CDR3 DNA reads TGTGCCAGTAGGCCCGACAGGGGCTTTCCTGGGGCCAACGTCCTGACTTTC. The full variable domain, completed using reference TRBV19 and TRBJ2-6, is DGGITQSPKYLFRKEGQNVTLSCEQNLNHDAMYWYRQDPGQGLRLIYYSQIVNDFQKGDIAEGYSVSREKKESFPLTVTSAQKNPTAFYLCASRPDRGFPGANVLTFGAGSRLTVL.

DNA for the CDR3: TGTGCCAGCAGCCTCGGGACTAACTACCAAGAGACCCAGTACTTC. This gives the protein CASSLGTNYQETQYF. The chain couples TRBV5-4 to TRBJ2-5; 7 bases line up with TRBD2. Trimming at V came to 4 bases and at J to 0 bases, leaving 6 bases not matched to a gene. CDR1 is SGHNT and CDR2 is YYREEE in the germline V gene (reference sequence). This CDR3 comprises 15 residues. The whole variable domain, remainder taken from reference TRBV5-4 and TRBJ2-5, is ETGVTQSPTHLIKTRGQQVTLRCSSQSGHNTVSWYQQALGQGPQFIFQYYREEENGRGNFPPRFSGLQFPNYSSELNVNALELDDSALYLCASSLGTNYQETQYFGPGTRLLVL.

Written as DNA, the CDR3 is TGTGCCAGCAGCTCGCAAGGAAGGACAGAGCTGTACAATGAGCAGTTCTTC. Amino acid sequence: CASSSQGRTELYNEQFF. The chain links TRBV7-9 to TRBJ2-1, with D possibly being TRBD1 (6 bases). The CDR3 is 17 amino acids. Germline-derived CDR1 and CDR2 are SEHNR and FQNEAQ (reference sequence). V shed 4 bases and J shed 4 bases, with 20 bases lying between them.

This rearrangement joins TRBV27 to TRBJ2-7; 7 bases are a match to TRBD1. The CDR3 contains 14 residues. Germline V lookup: CDR1 MNHEY, CDR2 SMNVEV (reference sequence). Unmatched junction bases numbered 5, after V lost 3 bases and J lost 3 bases. CDR3 DNA: TGTGCCAGCAGTTTCTCCGGGACAGACTACGAGCAGTACTTC. It encodes CASSFSGTDYEQYF.

The V and J genes are TRBV28 and TRBJ2-7; TRBD2 agrees at 7 bases. Germline V gene lookup returns CDR1 MDHEN and CDR2 SYDVKM. The CDR3 totals 16 residues. V trimming: 2 bases; J trimming: 3 bases; junction bases outside the gene matches: 10. In DNA form, the CDR3 reads TGTGCCAGCAGTTTAAGGGTCCTAGCGGTCAACTACGAGCAGTACTTC. It encodes CASSLRVLAVNYEQYF.

The V gene is TRBV11-2, the J gene TRBJ2-2, with 9 bases fitting TRBD2. Germline loops: CDR1 SGHAT, CDR2 FQNNGV. The CDR3 spans 15 residues. With 1 base clipped from V and 4 bases from J, the junction kept 1 base outside the gene matches. The CDR3 loop reads CASSLGGGATGELFF. CDR3 coding DNA: TGTGCCAGCAGCTTAGGCGGGGGGGCCACCGGGGAGCTGTTTTTT. Full variable domain (missing parts from reference TRBV11-2 and TRBJ2-2): EAGVAQSPRYKIIEKRQSVAFWCNPISGHATLYWYQQILGQGPKLLIQFQNNGVVDDSQLPKDRFSAERLKGVDSTLKIQPAKLEDSAVYLCASSLGGGATGELFFGEGSRLTVL.

This sequence joins TRBV6-9 and TRBJ2-3, with 13 nucleotides matching TRBD2. This CDR3 is 17 amino acids long. J lost 4 bases, V lost 5 bases, and 9 bases had no gene match. Per the germline V gene, CDR1 is MNHGY and CDR2 is SVAAGI. The CDR3 here is CASSDHTGLAGPDTQYF. CDR3 nucleotide sequence: TGTGCCAGCAGTGACCACACGGGACTAGCGGGACCAGATACGCAGTATTTT.

The chain recombines TRBV28 with TRBJ2-1; tentative D call: TRBD2 (6 bases). The V gene's germline CDR1 is MDHEN and CDR2 SYDVKM. Trimming took off 8 bases at V and 2 bases at J, with 7 bases between the two ends. CDR3 length: 12 residues. CDR3 DNA: TGTGCCAGCGGGAGGCCCTACAATGAGCAGTTCTTC. Translating it yields CASGRPYNEQFF.

This clone was seen just once. The J gene is TRBJ2-1, the V gene TRBV5-1; 7 bases map to TRBD1. The germline V gene has CDR1 SGHRS and CDR2 YFSETQ. The ends lost 4 bases at V and 2 bases at J; junction bases unmatched: 9. The CDR3 totals 16 residues. CDR3 in amino acids: CASSEFLGTAYNEQFF. CDR3 coding DNA: TGCGCCAGCAGCGAATTTTTAGGGACAGCCTACAATGAGCAGTTCTTC. The variable domain in full, with the rest retrieved from reference TRBV5-1 and TRBJ2-1, is KAGVTQTPRYLIKTRGQQVTLSCSPISGHRSVSWYQQTPGQGLQFLFEYFSETQRNKGNFPGRFSGRQFSNSRSEMNVSTLELGDSALYLCASSEFLGTAYNEQFFGPGTRLTVL.

The CDR3 DNA sequence: TGCGCCAGCAGCCAGGAATCTAGCGGGGGGTACAATGAGCAGTTCTTC. Translation: CASSQESSGGYNEQFF. The chain has TRBV4-1 and TRBJ2-1, with 11 positions matching TRBD2. This CDR3 has 16 amino acids. CDR1 is MGHRA and CDR2 is YSYEKL in the germline V gene. Trimming removed 3 bases from V and 4 bases from J; junction bases left unmatched: 5.

The chain is built from TRBV11-2 and TRBJ1-5, with D possibly being TRBD1 (6 bases). Germline V gene data show CDR1 as SGHAT and CDR2 as FQNNGV. Trimming took 1 base from V and 7 from J, leaving 14 bases between them. The CDR3 has 15 residues. The CDR3 region has the DNA TGTGCCAGCAGCTTAGTGGCAGGGGCGAAGCAGCCCCAGCATTTT. This encodes CASSLVAGAKQPQHF.

Worth noting for this clone: This CDR3 is also generated by other DNA sequences in the sample. DNA of the CDR3: TGTGCCAGCAGCTACACACCCTACGAGCAGTACTTC. Translating it yields CASSYTPYEQYF. The chain has TRBV7-9 and TRBJ2-7; D gene ambiguous. Trimming cost V 4 bases and J 2 bases, with 6 bases left between them. CDR1 and CDR2 (germline): SEHNR, FQNEAQ (reference sequence). CDR3 size: 12 residues.

The CDR3 nucleotides are TGCGCCAGCAGCTTTAGACAGGGGGCGGTCACTGAAGCTTTCTTT. Encoded protein: CASSFRQGAVTEAFF. The chain combines TRBV5-1 with TRBJ1-1; 10 bases align to TRBD1. J was trimmed by 4 bases and V by 2 bases; bases with no gene match: 5. The CDR3 covers 15 residues. Germline V gene lookup returns CDR1 SGHRS and CDR2 YFSETQ.